A selection of T cell receptor beta chains follows, all from one sample in a study of long-term antiretroviral therapy in people with HIV. Profiled with immunoSEQ multiplex PCR; TCRdb holds only in-frame clones, not every one. The data show roughly 50,000 clones, 80% to 90% seen once. The specimen comprised unsorted PBMCs, sampled 0.8 years after starting antiretroviral therapy. The source is a woman younger than 30 with HIV. Each CDR3 is given with its conserved first and last residue. The D gene is left open where the match is weak.

j_gene,v_gene,d_gene,CDR3nt,CDR3aa
TRBJ2-1,TRBV12-5,TRBD1,TGTGCTAGTGGCCCCGACAGGGCTTACTTGAATGAGCAGTTCTTC,CASGPDRAYLNEQFF
TRBJ2-7,TRBV14,NA,TGTGCCAGCAGCCAAGAAGGCTACATTTACGAGCAGTACTTC,CASSQEGYIYEQYF
TRBJ1-5,TRBV15,NA,TGTGCCACCAGCAGAGGACAGGTTAATCAGCCCCAGCATTTT,CATSRGQVNQPQHF
TRBJ2-5,TRBV28,TRBD2,TGTGCCAGCACTTTAGCGGGACTCGAAGAGACCCAGTACTTC,CASTLAGLEETQYF
TRBJ2-5,TRBV6-5,NA,TGTGCCAGCAGTTACTCGTTTGACGTCCAAGAGACCCAGTACTTC,CASSYSFDVQETQYF
TRBJ2-3,TRBV27,NA,TGTGCCAGCAGTTTAGGGTCGGCAGATACGCAGTATTTT,CASSLGSADTQYF
TRBJ2-7,TRBV28,TRBD2,TGTGCCAGCAGGAAACTAGCGGGAGTCGAAGAGCAGTACTTC,CASRKLAGVEEQYF
TRBJ2-7,TRBV4-2,TRBD2,TGTGCCAGCAGCCAAGAGGCTAGCGGGGTCTCCTACGAGCAGTACTTC,CASSQEASGVSYEQYF
TRBJ2-2,TRBV6-5,NA,TGTGCCACCATACTGACGGGGATCTACACCGGGGAGCTGTTTTTT,CATILTGIYTGELFF
TRBJ2-7,TRBV27,NA,TGTGCCAGCAGTTTATCAGAGGGTACCTACGAGCAGTACTTC,CASSLSEGTYEQYF
TRBJ2-3,TRBV4-2,NA,TGTGCCAGCAGCCAAGCCAGTACGCAGTATTTT,CASSQASTQYF
TRBJ1-5,TRBV5-1,NA,TGCGCCAGCAGTCTTGGTGGGGCAAACCAGCCCCAGCATTTT,CASSLGGANQPQHF
TRBJ2-4,TRBV29-1,TRBD1,TGCAGCACCGGACAGGGAAACATTCAGTACTTC,CSTGQGNIQYF
TRBJ1-1,TRBV4-3,NA,TGCGCCAGCAGCGCCCTGACTGGGTATGAAGCTTTCTTT,CASSALTGYEAFF
TRBJ1-3,TRBV28,TRBD1,TGTGCCAGCAGTCCCCCCGGACAGGAACACTACGGAAACACCATATATTTT,CASSPPGQEHYGNTIYF
TRBJ2-1,TRBV4-3,TRBD2,TGCGCCAGCAGCCAAGATCGAGCTAGCGGGGGATACAATGAGCAGTTCTTC,CASSQDRASGGYNEQFF
TRBJ2-2,TRBV7-9,NA,TGTGCCAGCAGCTTAACGGGCTTCACCGGGGAGCTGTTTTTT,CASSLTGFTGELFF
TRBJ2-2,TRBV6-5,TRBD2,TGTGCCAGCAGTTTTATAGCGGGAGGGCCGATCGGGGAGCTGTTTTTT,CASSFIAGGPIGELFF
TRBJ2-7,TRBV4-1,TRBD2,TGCGCCAGCAGCTATGGACTAGCGGGAGACTACGAGCAGTACTTC,CASSYGLAGDYEQYF
TRBJ2-1,TRBV2,TRBD2,TGTGCCAGCAAGGAGCGGGAGGACAATGAGCAGTTCTTC,CASKEREDNEQFF
TRBJ2-7,TRBV5-6,TRBD1,TGTGCCAGCAGCTCGACAGGGTTTGACGAGCAGTACTTC,CASSSTGFDEQYF
TRBJ2-7,TRBV11-3,NA,TGTGCCAGCAGCTTCGACCTAAACTACGAGCAGTACTTC,CASSFDLNYEQYF
TRBJ2-6,TRBV15,NA,TGTGCCACCAGCAGAGATGCCGTCTCTGGGGCCAACGTCCTGACTTTC,CATSRDAVSGANVLTF